This TCR beta chain was sequenced during a study of blood T cell repertoires in COVID-19. The wider study: Acute and convalescent COVID-19 samples came from the United States, Italy and Spain. PBMCs, B-cell-depleted T cells, or T cells were the source of the cDNA or gDNA that made up the material.

Looked up from germline, CDR1 is SEHNR and CDR2 is FQNEAQ (reference sequence). Germline trimming cut 3 bases from V and 0 bases from J; bases unmatched to any gene: 10. The CDR3 sequence is 18 residues long. In the source study's methods: It was from reference gene primer amplification that nucleated cell counts were estimated. Produced via immunoSEQ multiplex PCR; TCRdb's table is partial and in-frame only. The V and J calls and clone size are taken from that table; D and trimming were inferred from the DNA. The sample records some 70,000 clones, around four fifths being singletons. The sequence was obtained from a woman aged 45-65 years with acute or convalescent COVID-19. Material for sequencing was peripheral blood. V gene TRBV7-9 combines with J gene TRBJ2-2, with 7 positions matching TRBD2. CDR3 loop: CASSFPMGGLANTGELFF. The CDR3 DNA reads as TGTGCCAGCAGCTTCCCAATGGGAGGGCTGGCGAACACCGGGGAGCTGTTTTTT.